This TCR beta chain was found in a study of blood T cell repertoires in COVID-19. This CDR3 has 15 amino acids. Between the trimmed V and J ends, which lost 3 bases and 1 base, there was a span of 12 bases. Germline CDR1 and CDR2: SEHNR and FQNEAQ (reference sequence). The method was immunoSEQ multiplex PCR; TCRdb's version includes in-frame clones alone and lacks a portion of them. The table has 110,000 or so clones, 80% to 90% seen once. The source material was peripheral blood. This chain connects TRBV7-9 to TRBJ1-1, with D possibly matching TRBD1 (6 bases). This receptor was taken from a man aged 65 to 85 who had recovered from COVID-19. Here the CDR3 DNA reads TGTGCCAGCAGCTTTGGGGCAGGGGCGAACACTGAAGCTTTCTTT. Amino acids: CASSFGAGANTEAFF.